The present T cell receptor beta chain was sequenced within a study of metastatic and nonmetastatic thyroid tumors. MiXCR was used by TCRdb to re-call the PCR reads. The sample lists around 15,000 clones, 20% to 25% occurring once. CDR3 length: 14 residues. V dropped 3 bases and J dropped 8; count of bases not matched to a gene: 9. The V gene's germline CDR1 is KGHSH and CDR2 LQKENI. No treatment of any kind had been given to any patient before thyroid surgery. This chain connects TRBV18 to TRBJ1-1; 7 positions match TRBD1. The sequence derives from a male donor with papillary thyroid cancer or a benign thyroid nodule (not recorded which). Some clones in this sample may be carry-over from other donors' samples. Specimen: tumor tissue. The CDR3, as DNA: TGTGCCAGCTCACCGGCCCCAGGGGGGCACGAAGCTTTCTTT. Translating gives CASSPAPGGHEAFF.